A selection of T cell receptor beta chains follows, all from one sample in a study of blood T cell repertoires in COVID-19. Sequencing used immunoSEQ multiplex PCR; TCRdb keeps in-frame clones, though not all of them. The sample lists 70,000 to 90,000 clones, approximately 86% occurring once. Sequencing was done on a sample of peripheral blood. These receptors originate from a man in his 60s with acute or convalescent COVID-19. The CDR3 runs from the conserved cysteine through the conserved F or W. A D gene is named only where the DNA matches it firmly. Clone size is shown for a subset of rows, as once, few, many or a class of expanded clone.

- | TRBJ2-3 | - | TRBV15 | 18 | TGTGCCACCAGCAGGACCCCGCCTACATTCTCCCGGGCAGATACGCAGTATTTT | CATSRTPPTFSRADTQYF
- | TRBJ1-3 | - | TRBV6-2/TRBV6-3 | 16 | TGTGCCAGCAGTTACGACAGGTCGGCTTCTGGAAACACCATATATTTT | CASSYDRSASGNTIYF
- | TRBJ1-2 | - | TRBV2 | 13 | TGTGCCAGCACACTAAATCGACAGGCGGGCTACACCTTC | CASTLNRQAGYTF
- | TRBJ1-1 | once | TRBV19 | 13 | TGTGCCAGTAGTGGCAGGTGGTTAGCTGAAGCTTTCTTT | CASSGRWLAEAFF
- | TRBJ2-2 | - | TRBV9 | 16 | TGTGCCAGCAGCGTAGCCGGGGAAGTCATTTCCGGGGAGCTGTTTTTT | CASSVAGEVISGELFF
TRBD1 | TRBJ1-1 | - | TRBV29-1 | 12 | TGCAGCGCGGACAGGATGAACACTGAAGCTTTCTTT | CSADRMNTEAFF
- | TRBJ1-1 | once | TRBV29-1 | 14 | TGCAGCGTTAGGAGGGGCAGGGAGGGGACTGAAGCTTTCTTT | CSVRRGREGTEAFF
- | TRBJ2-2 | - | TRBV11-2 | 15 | TGTGCCAGCAGCTTATTCAGGGCGCCCACCGGGGAGCTGTTTTTT | CASSLFRAPTGELFF
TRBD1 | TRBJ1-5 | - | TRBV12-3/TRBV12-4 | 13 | TGTGCCAGCAGTTTTAAGGGACAGCTGCCCCAGCATTTT | CASSFKGQLPQHF
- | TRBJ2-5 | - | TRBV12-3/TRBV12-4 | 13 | TGTGCCAGCAGTCGGGACATGGGGGAGACCCAGTACTTC | CASSRDMGETQYF
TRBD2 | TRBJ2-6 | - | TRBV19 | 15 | TGTGCCAGTAGTGGGGGGGGTCTTGGGGCCAACGTCCTGACTTTC | CASSGGGLGANVLTF
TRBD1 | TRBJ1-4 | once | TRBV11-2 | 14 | TGTGCCAGCAGCTTAGGACAGGGCGCTGAAAAACTGTTTTTT | CASSLGQGAEKLFF
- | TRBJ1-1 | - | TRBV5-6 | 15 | TGTGCCAGCAGTACCCTCAGGGGCGGGAACACTGAAGCTTTCTTT | CASSTLRGGNTEAFF
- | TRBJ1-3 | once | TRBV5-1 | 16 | TGCGCCAGCAGCTTGGGCTGGGACACCTCTGGAAACACCATATATTTT | CASSLGWDTSGNTIYF
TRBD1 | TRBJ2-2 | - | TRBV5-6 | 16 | TGTGCCAGCAGCTTGGATACAGGGGCCTACACCGGGGAGCTGTTTTTT | CASSLDTGAYTGELFF
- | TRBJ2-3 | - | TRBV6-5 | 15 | TGTGCCAGCAGCCCAAAGACTGGGGGGGCGGATACGCAGTATTTT | CASSPKTGGADTQYF
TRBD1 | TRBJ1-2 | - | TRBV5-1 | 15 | TGCGCCAGCAGCTTACGACAGGGGGGGACCTATGGCTACACCTTC | CASSLRQGGTYGYTF
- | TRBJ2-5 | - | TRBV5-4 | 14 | TGTGCCAGCAGCTTGGCTTGGCAGCAAGAGACCCAGTACTTC | CASSLAWQQETQYF
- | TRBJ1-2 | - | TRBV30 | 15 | TGTGCCTGGAGTCGGATGGGGGCTCTAGGCTATGGCTACACCTTC | CAWSRMGALGYGYTF
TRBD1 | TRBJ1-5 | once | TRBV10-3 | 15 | TGTGCCATCAGTGAGGGACAGGCTAGCAATCAGCCCCAGCATTTT | CAISEGQASNQPQHF
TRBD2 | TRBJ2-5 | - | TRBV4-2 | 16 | TGTGCCAGCAGCCTGGGGACTAGCGGGATCCAAGAGACCCAGTACTTC | CASSLGTSGIQETQYF
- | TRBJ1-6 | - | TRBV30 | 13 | TGTGCCTGGAGTGGTGTATATAATTCACCCCTCCACTTT | CAWSGVYNSPLHF
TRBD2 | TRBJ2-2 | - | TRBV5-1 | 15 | TGCGCCAGCAGCCCGTCGGGGACTAGCGCCGGGGAGCTGTTTTTT | CASSPSGTSAGELFF
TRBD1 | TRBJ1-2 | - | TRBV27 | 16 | TGTGCCAGCAGTAATAACAGGGGGGATGTTAACTATGGCTACACCTTC | CASSNNRGDVNYGYTF
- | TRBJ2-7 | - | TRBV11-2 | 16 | TGTGCCAGCATCCGGAAAGGGCGGGGACTTTCCTACGAGCAGTACTTC | CASIRKGRGLSYEQYF
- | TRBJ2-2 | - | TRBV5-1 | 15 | TGCGCCAGCAGCTTTTCAGGGACGAACACCGGGGAGCTGTTTTTT | CASSFSGTNTGELFF
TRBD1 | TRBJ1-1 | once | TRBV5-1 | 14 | TGCGCCAGCAGCTGGAGACAGGGAGGAACTGAAGCTTTCTTT | CASSWRQGGTEAFF
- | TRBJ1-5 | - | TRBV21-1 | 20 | TGTGCCAGCAGCAAACCGAGGACAGGGAAAATCCGAATCAGCAATCAGCCCCAGCATTTT | CASSKPRTGKIRISNQPQHF
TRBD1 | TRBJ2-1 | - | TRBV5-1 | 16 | TGCGCCAGCAGCTTGGACAGGGGGGCCCCCTACAATGAGCAGTTCTTC | CASSLDRGAPYNEQFF